The 24 T cell receptor beta chains below all came from one sample that was sequenced in a study of T cell repertoires in cytomegalovirus infection. These TCRs are of unknown antigen specificity. Using its own MiXCR run on the reads, TCRdb lists one record per CDR3 protein. The data show about 830,000 distinct CDR3 sequences, approximately 32% seen once. The sequenced sample was cultured CD8+ T cells from PBMCs, obtained from culture after CMV antigen stimulation. The receptor source for this set is a human donor in good health (CMV status not recorded). Some clones in this sample may be carry-over from other donors' samples.

This clonotype was recorded a few times. This chain joins TRBV7-9 and TRBJ1-3; TRBD1 aligns across 7 bases. This CDR3 is built from 15 residues. Trimming cost V 3 bases and J 2 bases; bases outside gene matches: 4. Germline CDR1 and CDR2: SEHNR and FQNEAQ (reference sequence). The CDR3 loop is CASSLGDRAGNTIYF. For the CDR3, the DNA is TGTGCCAGCAGCTTGGGAGACAGGGCTGGAAACACCATATATTTT. Combining the CDR3 with reference TRBV7-9 and TRBJ1-3 gives the whole variable domain DTGVSQNPRHKITKRGQNVTFRCDPISEHNRLYWYRQTLGQGPEFLTYFQNEAQLEKSRLLSDRFSAERPKGSFSTLEIQRTEQGDSAMYLCASSLGDRAGNTIYFGEGSWLTVV.

Ten or more counts support this clonotype. The chain is built from TRBV27 and TRBJ2-2; 8 positions match TRBD2. The V gene's germline CDR1 is MNHEY and CDR2 SMNVEV (reference sequence). This CDR3 comprises 14 residues. After removal of 3 bases from V and 5 bases from J, the junction contained 2 bases not matched to a gene. The CDR3 reads CASSFGLATGELFF. The CDR3, as DNA: TGTGCCAGCAGTTTTGGACTAGCTACCGGGGAGCTGTTTTTT.

The J gene is TRBJ2-3, the V gene TRBV5-4, with 10 bases matching TRBD1. The CDR3 is 19 amino acids. Germline values: CDR1 SGHNT, CDR2 YYREEE (reference sequence). V lost 3 bases to trimming and J lost 4 bases; unmatched junction nucleotides: 17. The CDR3 DNA reads as TGTGCCAGCAGCTCCGAGACGCTGACAGGGGGCGAAAGTCCAGATACGCAGTATTTT. Amino acid sequence: CASSSETLTGGESPDTQYF.

This clonotype has at least ten counts. The CDR3 DNA reads as TGTGCCAGCAGTCCAGGACTCGCTAGCACAGATACGCAGTATTTT. Protein: CASSPGLASTDTQYF. The chain is built from TRBV12-3 or TRBV12-4 and TRBJ2-3; tentative D call: TRBD2 (5 bases). V was trimmed by 5 bases and J by 0 bases, leaving 12 bases between them. CDR3 length: 15 amino acids.

The rearrangement uses TRBV4-3 and TRBJ1-3, with a weak D call TRBD1 (5 bases). From germline, CDR1 is LGHNA and CDR2 YSLEER. The V end was cut by 1 base, the J end by 4 bases, with 11 bases between. There are 15 residues in the CDR3. The CDR3 loop reads CASSQGPGQGNTIYF. The CDR3 DNA reads TGCGCCAGCAGCCAAGGTCCGGGGCAAGGAAACACCATATATTTT.

A few counts support this clonotype. J is TRBJ2-7 and V is TRBV28; D possibly corresponds to TRBD2 (5 bases). Germline CDR1 and CDR2: MDHEN and SYDVKM. CDR3 length: 18 amino acids. Trimming removed 4 bases from V and 1 base from J, with 23 bases in between. CDR3 protein: CASSSYPESGYYSYEQYV. The CDR3 coding sequence is TGTGCCAGCAGTTCTTACCCAGAATCGGGGTATTATTCCTACGAGCAGTACGTC.

There are many counts of this clonotype. The chain employs TRBV12-3 or TRBV12-4 and TRBJ2-7, with 9 nucleotides matching TRBD2. This CDR3 has 14 amino acids. The V segment lost 2 bases and the J segment 5 bases; nucleotides outside the gene matches: 4. The DNA of the CDR3 is TGTGCCAGCAGTTTAAGCGGGGGGATCAACGAGCAGTACTTC. Its protein is CASSLSGGINEQYF.

In its sample, this clonotype was seen a few times. J is TRBJ1-1 and V is TRBV27, with 8 bases that match TRBD1. The CDR3 contains 14 residues. In germline, CDR1 is MNHEY, CDR2 SMNVEV (reference sequence). The ends lost 8 bases at V and 1 base at J; junction bases unmatched: 6. The CDR3 nucleotides read TGTGCCAGCGTTAGACAGGGGAGGAACACTGAAGCTTTCTTT. Its translation: CASVRQGRNTEAFF.

This clonotype was counted at least ten times. The rearrangement uses TRBV7-6 and TRBJ2-3; 11 bases are a match to TRBD1. The CDR3 has 16 amino acids. Germline-derived CDR1 and CDR2 are SGHVS and FNYEAQ. Trimming took 2 bases from V and 5 from J; bases not matched to a gene: 6. The CDR3 spells CASSLTDRGHVDTQYF. CDR3 nucleotide sequence: TGTGCCAGCAGCTTAACGGACAGGGGGCATGTAGATACGCAGTATTTT.

This chain's CDR3 is CSVRRANTEAFF. CDR3 DNA: TGCAGCGTTCGGCGGGCGAACACTGAAGCTTTCTTT. The rearrangement uses TRBV29-1 and TRBJ1-1, with D unclear. Germline-derived CDR1 and CDR2 are SQVTM and ANQGSEA. V lost 5 bases and J 1 base, leaving 8 bases between the germline ends. This CDR3 is built from 12 residues.

On this clonotype itself: Sequence at one end of the junction differs from germline and may be a read error. The rearrangement joins TRBV18 to TRBJ1-5, with D possibly TRBD1 on 5 matching bases. Germline V gene sequence: CDR1 KGHSH, CDR2 LQKENI. CDR3 length: 15 residues. DNA for the CDR3: TGTGCCAGCTCAGGGACGGAGTATAGCAATCAGTCCCAGCATTTT. Its translation is CASSGTEYSNQSQHF.

This clonotype was recorded a few times. The rearrangement links TRBV10-3 to TRBJ2-7; 9 bases line up with TRBD2. Per germline, CDR1 ENHRY and CDR2 SYGVKD. This CDR3 comprises 15 residues. Trimming at V came to 5 bases and at J to 12 bases, leaving 17 bases not matched to a gene. The chain's CDR3 is CAISPPVSGGPVLYF. The CDR3 nucleotides are TGTGCCATCAGTCCCCCGGTTAGCGGGGGACCCGTTCTGTACTTC.

The V call is TRBV5-4, the J call TRBJ2-7; D possibly uses TRBD1 or TRBD2 (5 bases each). Germline values: CDR1 SGHNT, CDR2 YYREEE (reference sequence). There are 14 residues in the CDR3. Trimming took off 4 bases at V and 2 bases at J, with 13 bases between the two ends. The CDR3 DNA follows: TGTGCCAGCAGCACCCGGGACGGAGCCTACGAGCAGTACGTC. The encoded protein is CASSTRDGAYEQYV.

This chain links TRBV4-1 with TRBJ2-7; 12 bases map to TRBD2. The CDR3 runs 17 residues. Germline values: CDR1 MGHRA, CDR2 YSYEKL. For the CDR3, the DNA is TGTGCCAGCAGCCCGCTTACTAGCGGGGGGAAACACTACGAGCAGTACGTC. Its protein is CASSPLTSGGKHYEQYV.

The chain uses TRBV6-6 and TRBJ2-5; 7 bases are a match to TRBD2. CDR1 is MNHNY, CDR2 SVGAGI, per germline (reference sequence). V dropped 6 bases and J dropped 4; count of bases not matched to a gene: 11. The CDR3 loop spans 15 amino acids. In nucleotides, the CDR3 is TGTGCCAGCAGCCCTATCGGCGGGGGACGAGAGACCCAGTACTTC. It codes for CASSPIGGGRETQYF.

The rearrangement uses TRBV19 and TRBJ1-2; TRBD1 matches 11 bases. The CDR3 runs to 16 residues. The germline CDR1 and CDR2 sequences are LNHDA and SQIVND (reference sequence). The trim removed 3 bases at V and 2 bases at J, leaving 5 bases unmatched. CDR3: CASSIFGQGANYGYTF. Here the CDR3 DNA reads TGTGCCAGTAGTATCTTCGGACAGGGGGCGAACTATGGCTACACCTTC.

The table lists this clonotype with a few counts. This chain uses TRBV7-8 with TRBJ1-1, with 8 bases that match TRBD1. The V and J ends lost 1 base and 4 bases, in that order; junction bases with no gene match: 5. CDR3 length equals 15 residues. Germline loops: CDR1 SGHVS, CDR2 FQNEAQ. CDR3 nucleotide sequence: TGTGCCAGCAGCTTAGAGCCAGGGGGCTTCACTGAAGCTTTCTTT. It translates to CASSLEPGGFTEAFF. Variable domain in full (rest from reference TRBV7-8 and TRBJ1-1): GAGVSQSPRYKVAKRGQDVALRCDPISGHVSLFWYQQALGQGPEFLTYFQNEAQLDKSGLPSDRFFAERPEGSVSTLKIQRTQQEDSAVYLCASSLEPGGFTEAFFGQGTRLTVV.

The chain recombines TRBV10-3 with TRBJ2-7, with a weak D call TRBD1 (6 bases). The germline gives CDR1 ENHRY, CDR2 SYGVKD. The CDR3 has 11 residues. The ends were cut back, 8 bases at V and 6 bases at J, with 11 bases in the middle. The CDR3 DNA sequence: TGTGCCATCGGGCAGGGGTTCGAGCAGTACGTC. Translating it yields CAIGQGFEQYV.

The count of this clonotype is one. Since a much larger clone is just one base distant, this may be a read error. The genes are TRBV7-6 and TRBJ1-1; D gene uncertain. Per the germline V gene, CDR1 is SGHVS and CDR2 is FNYEAQ. The CDR3 totals 13 residues. With 7 bases removed from V and 0 bases from J, the gap between germline ends came to 9 bases. The CDR3 region is CASNARVNTEAFF. The CDR3 DNA follows: TGTGCCAGCAACGCGCGGGTGAACACTGAAGCTTTCTTT. Drawing the rest from reference TRBV7-6 and TRBJ1-1, the complete variable domain is GAGVSQSPRYKVTKRGQDVALRCDPISGHVSLYWYRQALGQGPEFLTYFNYEAQQDKSGLPNDRFSAERPEGSISTLTIQRTEQRDSAMYRCASNARVNTEAFFGQGTRLTVV.

This clonotype has only a few counts. The V gene is TRBV7-9, the J gene TRBJ1-1; tentative D call: TRBD1 (6 bases). V was shortened by 3 bases and J by 11 bases, with 10 bases between the two germline ends. CDR1 and CDR2 from the germline V gene are SEHNR and FQNEAQ (reference sequence). The CDR3 spans 11 residues. CDR3 protein: CASSFTGRAFF. The CDR3 bases are TGTGCCAGCAGCTTCACAGGGCGCGCTTTCTTT.

This clonotype has a handful of counts. The chain has TRBV6-2 or TRBV6-3 and TRBJ2-1; no reliable D call. The germline gives CDR1 MNHEY, CDR2 SVGEGT. This CDR3 has 13 amino acids. Deletions cut 4 bases from V and 8 bases from J, with 12 bases between. This chain's CDR3 is CASSFVTFDEQFF. Here the CDR3 DNA reads TGTGCCAGCAGTTTCGTTACTTTCGATGAGCAGTTCTTC.

This clonotype was observed at least ten times. This chain uses TRBV7-6 with TRBJ2-7, with D possibly matching TRBD1 (6 bases). This CDR3 is 15 amino acids long. V dropped 1 base and J dropped 1 base, with 11 bases sitting between them. Germline V CDR1 and CDR2: SGHVS, FNYEAQ. This CDR3 reads CASSLGADRSYEQYF. CDR3 coding DNA: TGTGCCAGCAGCTTAGGAGCAGACAGGTCCTACGAGCAGTACTTC.

This rearrangement joins TRBV18 to TRBJ1-5; the D gene is possibly TRBD1 (6 bases). The CDR3 extends over 14 amino acids. V lost 5 bases, J lost 7 bases, and 15 bases lay in between. CDR1 KGHSH and CDR2 LQKENI come from the germline V gene. CDR3 DNA sequence: TGTGCCAGCTCATCAGGGGAGGCACGGCAGCCCCAGCATTTT. Protein sequence: CASSSGEARQPQHF.

The chain combines TRBV10-3 with TRBJ2-1, with TRBD2 matching over 9 bases. There are 13 residues in the CDR3. Germline V CDR1 and CDR2: ENHRY, SYGVKD. The junction had 2 bases not matched to a gene; V was cut back by 5 bases and J by 6 bases. Here the CDR3 DNA reads TGTGCCATCAGTAGCGGGGGGCCCAATGAGCAGTTCTTC. Its translation is CAISSGGPNEQFF.